This entry lists 27 T cell receptor beta chains sequenced from one sample in a study of T cell responses to AZD1222 COVID-19 vaccine. Method: immunoSEQ multiplex PCR; TCRdb's copy keeps in-frame clones and lacks some. The data hold about 35,000 clones, with over 75% observed a single time. Sequences were derived from peripheral blood, sampled 28 days after the second AZD1222 dose. The receptor source for this set is an adult who received the AZD1222 COVID-19 vaccine.

The chain is built from TRBV4-1 and TRBJ2-3; unclear D gene. The germline V gene has CDR1 MGHRA and CDR2 YSYEKL. Trimming took off 0 bases at V and 11 bases at J, with 18 bases between the two ends. There are 15 residues in the CDR3. In DNA, the CDR3 is TGCGCCAGCAGCCAAGAATTAAATGGTGGTTACCTGCAGTATTTT. Its translation: CASSQELNGGYLQYF.

V gene TRBV7-2 combines with J gene TRBJ2-1, with 8 bases aligning to TRBD1. The junction had 5 bases not matched to a gene; V was cut back by 4 bases and J by 0 bases. Germline V gene data show CDR1 as SGHTA and CDR2 as FQGNSA. The CDR3 consists of 16 residues. This CDR3 reads CASSSRTGSSYNEQFF. DNA of the CDR3: TGTGCCAGCAGCTCCCGGACAGGGAGCTCCTACAATGAGCAGTTCTTC.

The CDR3 loop is CASSYGAPEGNQPQHF. The CDR3, as DNA: TGTGCCAGCAGTTACGGCGCTCCAGAGGGCAATCAGCCCCAGCATTTT. V and J are TRBV6-5 and TRBJ1-5; D gene uncertain. Germline-derived CDR1 and CDR2 are MNHEY and SVGAGI. The CDR3 extends over 16 amino acids. V lost 2 bases and J 2 bases, leaving 13 bases between the germline ends.

V usage is TRBV6-5 and J usage is TRBJ1-3; 9 nucleotides align to TRBD1. CDR1 is MNHEY, CDR2 SVGAGI, per germline. The CDR3 covers 13 residues. V was clipped by 5 bases and J by 8 bases; unmatched bases: 4. As DNA, the CDR3 is TGTGCCAGCAGTACGGACAGGGGCCACACCATATATTTT. Translation gives CASSTDRGHTIYF.

This chain connects TRBV7-8 to TRBJ1-6; D remains unclear. Trimming removed 4 bases at V and 0 bases at J, with 16 bases between. This CDR3 has 18 amino acids. CDR1 and CDR2 (germline): SGHVS, FQNEAQ. For the CDR3, the DNA is TGTGCCAGCAGCTATGGTGCGGACCCGAGCTCCTATAATTCACCCCTCCACTTT. It is translated as CASSYGADPSSYNSPLHF.

The chain couples TRBV5-5 to TRBJ1-2; D is undetermined. This CDR3 comprises 14 residues. Germline CDR1 SGHKS, CDR2 YYEKEE (reference sequence). The V and J ends lost 0 bases and 4 bases respectively, with 10 bases between them. The CDR3 DNA reads TGTGCCAGCAGCTTGGAGTTGGGATTCTATGGCTACACCTTC. This translates into CASSLELGFYGYTF.

This clone was observed once. V is TRBV7-9 and J is TRBJ2-7; possible D gene TRBD2, 6 bases. CDR1 and CDR2 (germline): SEHNR, FQNEAQ (reference sequence). The germline V and J ends were trimmed by 5 bases and 6 bases, with 17 bases remaining between them. CDR3 size: 14 residues. The CDR3: CASSPFGGVSEQYF. The CDR3 region has the DNA TGTGCCAGCAGCCCCTTCGGAGGGGTGAGCGAGCAGTACTTC.

The chain links TRBV7-2 to TRBJ2-3; D perhaps matches TRBD2 (6 bases). Germline V lookup: CDR1 SGHTA, CDR2 FQGNSA. The ends were cut back, 1 base at V and 9 bases at J, with 17 bases in the middle. This CDR3 comprises 15 residues. As DNA, the CDR3 is TGTGCCAGCAGCTTAGTCGGGAGTAGGAGTGAGACGCAGTATTTT. It encodes CASSLVGSRSETQYF.

The CDR3 DNA reads TGTGCCAGTAGTAAGGAGAGAGACACTGAAGCTTTCTTT. This gives the protein CASSKERDTEAFF. The chain couples TRBV19 to TRBJ1-1; D uncertain. Germline-derived CDR1 and CDR2 are LNHDA and SQIVND (reference sequence). This CDR3 is built from 13 residues. Trimming shortened V by 4 bases and J by 3 bases, and 9 bases separated the two germline ends.

The chain has TRBV14 and TRBJ1-2; no firm D call. V shed 2 bases and J shed 8 bases, with 12 bases lying between them. Per the germline V gene, CDR1 is SGHDN and CDR2 is FVKESK. The CDR3 covers 13 residues. Here the CDR3 reads CASSQRAFQGYTF. CDR3 nucleotides: TGTGCCAGCAGCCAAAGGGCCTTTCAAGGCTACACCTTC.

The CDR3 sequence: CASSLQGAPGSPLHF. Here the CDR3 DNA reads TGCGCCAGCAGCTTGCAAGGGGCCCCAGGATCACCCCTCCACTTT. V gene TRBV5-1 combines with J gene TRBJ1-6; a weak D match, TRBD1 (5 bases). Trimming shortened V by 1 base and J by 10 bases, and 15 bases separated the two germline ends. The CDR3 spans 15 residues. Germline V gives CDR1 SGHRS, CDR2 YFSETQ.

The chain combines TRBV7-3 with TRBJ2-7; 7 positions match TRBD1. This CDR3 region has 13 residues. The germline CDR1 and CDR2 sequences are SGHTA and FQGTGA. The V gene end was trimmed by 2 bases and the J gene end by 5 bases; junction bases not matched to a gene: 3. Here the CDR3 reads CASSLDRENEQYF. The CDR3 DNA reads as TGTGCCAGCAGCTTAGACAGGGAGAACGAGCAGTACTTC.

The rearrangement uses TRBV7-2 and TRBJ2-2; D perhaps matches TRBD2 (6 bases). V lost 6 bases, J lost 7 bases, and 18 bases lay in between. The CDR3 length is 15 residues. Per the germline V gene, CDR1 is SGHTA and CDR2 is FQGNSA. CDR3 in amino acids: CASRPGGPQGGELFF. The CDR3 DNA reads TGTGCCAGCAGGCCCGGGGGACCTCAGGGCGGGGAGCTGTTTTTT.

CDR3 sequence (DNA): TGTGCCAGCAGCTTAACGGAGGGAGGGGGAACTGAAGCTTTCTTT. Its translation: CASSLTEGGGTEAFF. The V call is TRBV7-6, the J call TRBJ1-1, with D possibly being TRBD1 (6 bases). Per the germline V gene, CDR1 is SGHVS and CDR2 is FNYEAQ. The CDR3 totals 15 residues. The ends were cut back, 2 bases at V and 5 bases at J, with 15 bases in the middle. Full variable domain (outside the CDR3, taken from reference TRBV7-6 and TRBJ1-1): GAGVSQSPRYKVTKRGQDVALRCDPISGHVSLYWYRQALGQGPEFLTYFNYEAQQDKSGLPNDRFSAERPEGSISTLTIQRTEQRDSAMYRCASSLTEGGGTEAFFGQGTRLTVV.

The rearrangement joins TRBV5-1 to TRBJ1-1; TRBD1 might be the D (5 bases). Germline-derived CDR1 and CDR2 are SGHRS and YFSETQ. The CDR3 length is 14 residues. Trimming cost V 4 bases and J 2 bases, with 12 bases left between them. The DNA of the CDR3 is TGCGCCAGCAGCCTACGACAGTCCAACACTGAAGCTTTCTTT. Amino acids: CASSLRQSNTEAFF. The complete variable domain, with remaining parts taken from reference TRBV5-1 and TRBJ1-1, reads KAGVTQTPRYLIKTRGQQVTLSCSPISGHRSVSWYQQTPGQGLQFLFEYFSETQRNKGNFPGRFSGRQFSNSRSEMNVSTLELGDSALYLCASSLRQSNTEAFFGQGTRLTVV.

The rearrangement uses TRBV21-1 and TRBJ1-2; TRBD1 is the table's D call and was not checked against the DNA. TRBV21-1 is marked as a pseudogene. The CDR3 is made up of 17 amino acids. The CDR3 reads CASSTNSNRGGNYGYTF. The CDR3 nucleotides are TGTGCCAGCAGCACTAATTCTAACAGGGGGGGCAACTATGGCTACACCTTC.

The V and J genes are TRBV7-2 and TRBJ2-2; the D is unclear. CDR3 length: 14 amino acids. Trimming stripped 3 bases from V and 2 bases from J, with 7 bases between. Per germline, CDR1 SGHTA and CDR2 FQGNSA. CDR3: CASSFILNTGELFF. The CDR3 DNA follows: TGTGCCAGCAGCTTTATTCTCAACACCGGGGAGCTGTTTTTT.

CDR3 nucleotide sequence: TGTGCCAGCAGCCAAGAAGGGGGCAGGTTCAACGAGCAGTACTTC. Protein sequence: CASSQEGGRFNEQYF. The V gene is TRBV14, the J gene TRBJ2-7; 7 nucleotides line up with TRBD1. V trimming: 0 bases; J trimming: 5 bases; junction bases outside the gene matches: 7. The CDR3 contains 15 residues. Germline V gene sequence: CDR1 SGHDN, CDR2 FVKESK.

The V gene is TRBV6-1, the J gene TRBJ1-2, with TRBD1 as a possible D gene (5 bases). V lost 3 bases and J 6 bases, leaving 11 bases between the germline ends. Germline V gives CDR1 MNHNS, CDR2 SASEGT. CDR3 length: 13 residues. The CDR3 region is CASSEGRVNGYTF. The CDR3 DNA is TGTGCCAGCAGTGAGGGCAGGGTAAATGGCTACACCTTC.

This sequence joins TRBV7-2 and TRBJ2-1; TRBD2 aligns across 10 bases. The V gene end was trimmed by 2 bases and the J gene end by 2 bases; junction bases not matched to a gene: 0. There are 15 residues in the CDR3. Germline CDR1 and CDR2: SGHTA and FQGNSA. CDR3 amino acids: CASSLSGGAYNEQFF. As DNA, the CDR3 is TGTGCCAGCAGCTTAAGCGGGGGGGCCTACAATGAGCAGTTCTTC.

The V gene is TRBV30, the J gene TRBJ1-1; the D is unclear. Trimming cost V 0 bases and J 3 bases, with 5 bases left between them. From germline, CDR1 is GTSNPN and CDR2 SVGIG (reference sequence). CDR3 length: 12 amino acids. The CDR3 sequence: CAWSVPDTEAFF. The CDR3 bases are TGTGCCTGGAGTGTACCTGACACTGAAGCTTTCTTT. Based on the CDR3 plus reference TRBV30 and TRBJ1-1, the full variable domain is SQTIHQWPATLVQPVGSPLSLECTVEGTSNPNLYWYRQAAGRGLQLLFYSVGIGQISSEVPQNLSASRPQDRQFILSSKKLLLSDSGFYLCAWSVPDTEAFFGQGTRLTVV.

The chain joins TRBV27 to TRBJ2-3; D is tentatively TRBD1 or TRBD2 (5 bases each). Trimming removed 5 bases at V and 0 bases at J, with 12 bases between. The length of the CDR3 is 15 residues. Per germline, CDR1 MNHEY and CDR2 SMNVEV (reference sequence). CDR3 bases: TGTGCCAGCAGTGGCTTAGGGGACAGCACAGATACGCAGTATTTT. This translates into CASSGLGDSTDTQYF.

Only one count was recorded for this clone. V usage is TRBV19 and J usage is TRBJ2-7; 8 positions agree with TRBD2. This CDR3 is built from 15 residues. Germline loops: CDR1 LNHDA, CDR2 SQIVND (reference sequence). The V and J ends lost 5 bases and 1 base, in that order; junction bases with no gene match: 7. CDR3 nucleotides: TGTGCCAGTAGTTCGTCGGGGGGGGTATCCTACGAGCAGTACTTC. Translating gives CASSSSGGVSYEQYF.

This chain joins TRBV30 and TRBJ1-2; D is perhaps TRBD1 (6 bases). The CDR3 consists of 14 residues. Deletions cut 4 bases from V and 0 bases from J, with 12 bases between. CDR1 GTSNPN and CDR2 SVGIG come from the germline V gene (reference sequence). Written as DNA, the CDR3 is TGTGCCTGGACGAGGACAGATACTAACTATGGCTACACCTTC. It is translated as CAWTRTDTNYGYTF.

The V call is TRBV5-4, the J call TRBJ2-5; the D gene is possibly TRBD1 (6 bases). The ends were cut back, 0 bases at V and 4 bases at J, with 13 bases in the middle. The germline V gene has CDR1 SGHNT and CDR2 YYREEE (reference sequence). The CDR3 consists of 15 residues. The CDR3 DNA reads TGTGCCAGCAGCTTGGAGGGCCAGGGGAGAGAGACCCAGTACTTC. Translating it yields CASSLEGQGRETQYF. The whole variable domain, filled in from reference TRBV5-4 and TRBJ2-5, reads ETGVTQSPTHLIKTRGQQVTLRCSSQSGHNTVSWYQQALGQGPQFIFQYYREEENGRGNFPPRFSGLQFPNYSSELNVNALELDDSALYLCASSLEGQGRETQYFGPGTRLLVL.

This clone was detected a few times. This chain connects TRBV11-2 to TRBJ1-3; no definite D call. V was trimmed by 0 bases and J by 0 bases, leaving 3 bases between them. This CDR3 contains 14 residues. CDR1 is SGHAT and CDR2 is FQNNGV in the germline V gene. The chain's CDR3 is CASSLDPSGNTIYF. As DNA, the CDR3 is TGTGCCAGCAGCTTAGATCCCTCTGGAAACACCATATATTTT.

This clone turned up a few times. The chain has TRBV30 and TRBJ1-1, with a tentative D call TRBD1 (5 bases). Germline CDR1 and CDR2: GTSNPN and SVGIG (reference sequence). Deletions cut 0 bases from V and 1 base from J, with 9 bases between. The CDR3 runs 14 residues. The CDR3 loop is CAWSVGGANTEAFF. The CDR3 nucleotides are TGTGCCTGGAGTGTTGGAGGGGCGAACACTGAAGCTTTCTTT.